Listed here are 13 T cell receptor beta chains from one sample, sequenced in a study of blood T cell repertoires in COVID-19. Method: immunoSEQ multiplex PCR; TCRdb's copy keeps in-frame clones and lacks some. The sample holds about 170,000 clones, approximately 79% seen once. Material: peripheral blood. These receptors were taken from a woman older than 75 with acute or convalescent COVID-19.

Concerning this clone itself: One end of the junction varies from germline; a read error may be responsible. The chain is built from TRBV6-1 and TRBJ1-4, with TRBD1 as a possible D gene (5 bases). The CDR3 length is 14 residues. Germline V gene lookup returns CDR1 MNHNS and CDR2 SASEGT. The DNA of the CDR3 is TGTGCCAGCAGTGAATGGCCGGGGGTGCAAAAGCTGTTTTTT. It specifies CASSEWPGVQKLFF.

V gene TRBV5-1 combines with J gene TRBJ2-1, with TRBD1 as a possible D gene (7 bases). In germline, CDR1 is SGHRS, CDR2 YFSETQ. The CDR3 length is 16 residues. The V gene lost 5 bases and the J gene lost 6 bases, with 21 bases spanning the gap. CDR3 in DNA: TGCGCCAGCAGGACGGGGGCAGGGGGTTACGGCAATGAGCAGTTCTTC. Translated: CASRTGAGGYGNEQFF.

This clone was seen only once. Other DNA sequences from this sample encode an identical CDR3 as well. This rearrangement joins TRBV5-1 to TRBJ2-1; D gene ambiguous. Per the germline V gene, CDR1 is SGHRS and CDR2 is YFSETQ. The CDR3 runs 15 residues. Deletions cut 1 base from V and 1 base from J, with 9 bases between. CDR3 in DNA: TGCGCCAGCAGCTTGCTGGAGTCGTCCTACAATGAGCAGTTCTTC. Its protein is CASSLLESSYNEQFF.

The sample holds one count of this clone. The V gene is TRBV19, the J gene TRBJ2-7; a possible D gene is TRBD1 (6 bases). CDR3 length: 15 residues. Trimming pared 5 bases from V and 0 bases from J, leaving 14 bases between. The germline gives CDR1 LNHDA, CDR2 SQIVND (reference sequence). CDR3 sequence: CASSFSGQNSYEQYF. DNA of the CDR3: TGTGCCAGTAGTTTCAGCGGACAGAACTCCTACGAGCAGTACTTC. The variable domain in full, with the rest retrieved from reference TRBV19 and TRBJ2-7, is DGGITQSPKYLFRKEGQNVTLSCEQNLNHDAMYWYRQDPGQGLRLIYYSQIVNDFQKGDIAEGYSVSREKKESFPLTVTSAQKNPTAFYLCASSFSGQNSYEQYFGPGTRLTVT.

About this clone: At one boundary the junction diverges from the germline segment, which might be a read error. This sequence joins TRBV3-1 (or the pseudogene TRBV3-2) and TRBJ2-7; TRBD2 agrees at 12 bases. The CDR3 has 15 residues. From germline, CDR1 is LGHDT and CDR2 YNNKEL (reference sequence). For the CDR3, the DNA is TGTGCCAGCAGCCAAGATGCGACTAGCGGGAGACCGAGTGCCTTC. Translation: CASSQDATSGRPSAF.

The V gene is TRBV7-9, the J gene TRBJ2-7; TRBD1 aligns across 7 bases. The germline gives CDR1 SEHNR, CDR2 FQNEAQ (reference sequence). V dropped 5 bases and J dropped 11; count of bases not matched to a gene: 9. CDR3 length: 12 residues. CDR3 bases: TGTGCCAGCAGCACGGGACAGTCGAGCGAGTACTTC. Translation gives CASSTGQSSEYF.

V and J are TRBV5-6 and TRBJ1-2, with D perhaps matching TRBD1 (5 bases). This CDR3 contains 13 residues. Germline values: CDR1 SGHDT, CDR2 YYEEEE. V was shortened by 7 bases and J by 7 bases, with 17 bases between the two germline ends. CDR3: CASGGDLAPGYTF. The CDR3 nucleotides read TGTGCCAGCGGAGGGGACCTCGCACCTGGCTACACCTTC.

V usage is TRBV4-3 and J usage is TRBJ2-7; 10 bases match TRBD2. Looked up from germline, CDR1 is LGHNA and CDR2 is YSLEER. The CDR3 runs to 18 residues. J lost 5 bases, V lost 0 bases, and 13 bases had no gene match. For the CDR3, the DNA is TGCGCCAGCAGCCAAGACGCCCTGACTAGCGGGCCCGGGGACGAGCAGTACTTC. Translation: CASSQDALTSGPGDEQYF.

The chain carries TRBV7-3 and TRBJ2-3, with D possibly being TRBD1 (5 bases). Germline CDR1 SGHTA, CDR2 FQGTGA. Deletions cut 5 bases from V and 2 bases from J, with 14 bases between. The CDR3 is 15 residues long. The CDR3 DNA is TGTGCCAGCAGCCAAATTGGGGCTAACACAGATACGCAGTATTTT. Protein sequence: CASSQIGANTDTQYF.

The chain carries TRBV29-1 and TRBJ1-1, with D perhaps matching TRBD1 (5 bases). Germline lookup yields CDR1 SQVTM and CDR2 ANQGSEA. The CDR3 is made up of 13 amino acids. V was clipped by 7 bases and J by 1 base, with 13 bases between them. CDR3 sequence (DNA): TGCAGCGCCCACAGGCAGGGGAACACTGAAGCTTTCTTT. Its protein product is CSAHRQGNTEAFF.

This chain uses TRBV27 with TRBJ2-1, with D possibly TRBD2 on 5 matching bases. Trimming took 3 bases from V and 7 from J, leaving 19 bases between them. Germline CDR1 reads MNHEY; CDR2 reads SMNVEV (reference sequence). This CDR3 has 16 amino acids. The CDR3 DNA is TGTGCCAGCAGTTTGCAAGGGCCCCGGGTAGCGAATGAGCAGTTCTTC. It specifies CASSLQGPRVANEQFF.

This chain links TRBV6-2 or TRBV6-3 with TRBJ2-1, with a tentative D call TRBD1 (5 bases). CDR3 length: 15 residues. Between the trimmed V and J ends, which lost 0 bases and 0 bases, there was a span of 6 bases. CDR1 is MNHEY, CDR2 SVGEGT, per germline. This chain's CDR3 is CASSYSQGSYNEQFF. The DNA for the CDR3 is TGTGCCAGCAGTTACTCGCAGGGCTCCTACAATGAGCAGTTCTTC.

This sequence joins TRBV6-5 and TRBJ2-7; maybe TRBD2 (6 bases). V shed 0 bases and J shed 5 bases, with 11 bases lying between them. The CDR3 consists of 14 residues. Germline V gene lookup returns CDR1 MNHEY and CDR2 SVGAGI. The CDR3 sequence is CASSYSGRGNEQYF. In nucleotides, the CDR3 is TGTGCCAGCAGTTACTCGGGGCGGGGCAACGAGCAGTACTTC.